This entry describes one T cell receptor (beta chain). Its antigen is unknown. No per-base quality is available; no much larger clone lies one base away. V sheds 4 bases and J sheds 3 bases, leaving 6 bases between their ends. The CDR3 goes from the cysteine to the phenylalanine over 12 residues. The retained sequence is limited to the CDR3, 36 bases, with the frame set at the first base. The record originates from a study of blood T cell repertoires in COVID-19 (dated by TCRdb to 2020 to 2022). Broadly, across the study: The collaborator samples originated in the United States, Italy and Spain and spanned the acute and convalescent phases of COVID-19. The prospective study material was composed of cDNA or gDNA derived from T cells, B-cell-depleted T cells, or PBMCs. A de-identified subject ID, COVID-19 status, age in years and sex were almost always included in the sample metadata. HLA class I and class II types, where available, came from metadata supplied by the sample provider rather than from assay-based typing. Samples came from the ongoing ImmuneRACE study (first 160 participants) plus 1,254 subjects from 6 global collaborators. Subjects who had been exposed to COVID-19, were actively infected with it, or had recovered from it provided the deeply sampled blood TCRbeta repertoires that made up the dataset. The repertoires were made available in a free public database intended to serve as a resource for research on the immune response to SARS-CoV-2. Overall results and qualifications from the work: The amount of clinical and demographic metadata varied by source and participant and was provided uncurated.

TCRbeta CDR3 regions were amplified from genomic DNA using the immunoSEQ Assay, a bias-controlled multiplex PCR. The original pipeline was this. The number of nucleated cells in each sample was estimated from the amplification of reference gene primers within the assay. Sequence reads were collapsed and filtered to measure the absolute abundance of every unique TCRbeta CDR3 rearrangement. For each sample, productive Simpson clonality was calculated by taking the square root of Simpson's diversity index across productive rearrangements. Entries here come from immuneACCESS through TCRdb and include only in-frame sequences with V and J called. Some clones fail to appear in such tables; in the studies checked, an unresolved V gene covers under half of the shortfall, and the cause of the remainder is unknown. V, J and clone size are those of that table, while D and trimming were read from the DNA. This sample comprises about 140,000 clones, around 85% of them detected only once. The ten largest clones capture 2.5% to 3.5% of the sample.

Whole blood was collected in K2EDTA tubes by collaborating institutions according to the institutions' own protocols. For TCRbeta analysis, collaborators shipped samples in one of three forms: frozen whole blood, isolated PBMCs, or DNA extracted from either of those sample types. This TCR was sampled from a man aged 50 to 59 with acute or convalescent COVID-19. The sequencing input was peripheral blood. The receptor chain draws on TRBV12-3 or TRBV12-4 and TRBJ1-2; a confident D gene designation cannot be given. The CDR3 protein is CASSSLDYGYTF. The DNA is TGTGCCAGCAGTTCTTTAGACTATGGCTACACCTTC.